Below, one T cell receptor (beta chain) is given with its context. Trimming removed 6 bases from V and 5 bases from J; junction bases left unmatched: 15. Per the germline V gene, CDR1 is SNHLY and CDR2 is FYNNEI. The CDR3 has 17 amino acids. This entry is derived from a study of human thymus T cells. The method was immunoSEQ multiplex PCR; TCRdb's version includes in-frame clones alone and lacks a portion of them. The top ten clones hold less than 7% of a sample with 55,000 to 70,000 clones, nearly 95% of them seen once. The receptor was derived from a boy less than two years old with a congenital heart defect but otherwise immunologically healthy. The chain couples TRBV2 to TRBJ2-2; 7 nucleotides align to TRBD1. Sequences were obtained from blood. The CDR3 bases are TGTGCCAGCAGGGGGACAGCGTTGAGAGTTGGGACCGGGGAGCTGTTTTTT. Translated: CASRGTALRVGTGELFF.